These 31 T cell receptor beta chains share one sample of origin, sequenced in a study of vaccination effects on CD4 cells after COVID-19. With approximately ten days of culture completed, CD4+ T cells were isolated. Two-dose BNT162b2 or mRNA-1273 vaccination was given to participants. Their target antigens are unknown. The repertoire was sequenced with immunoSEQ multiplex PCR; TCRdb's copy has only in-frame clones and lacks some. The sample lists more than 60,000 clones, 74% occurring once. The sequencing used CD4+ T cells from PBMCs cultured without peptide, collected after COVID-19 vaccination. Every receptor here comes from a human donor who received a COVID-19 vaccine.

This chain joins TRBV6-5 and TRBJ2-3; 7 bases agree with TRBD2. Germline lookup yields CDR1 MNHEY and CDR2 SVGAGI. J lost 2 bases, V lost 6 bases, and 5 bases had no gene match. CDR3 size: 14 residues. CDR3 nucleotides: TGTGCCAGCAGGGCCGGGAGGACCACAGATACGCAGTATTTT. This gives the protein CASRAGRTTDTQYF.

The rearrangement joins TRBV10-3 to TRBJ1-4; D is uncertain. This CDR3 has 14 amino acids. Germline V lookup: CDR1 ENHRY, CDR2 SYGVKD. Trimming took 2 bases from V and 1 from J, leaving 5 bases between them. The DNA for the CDR3 is TGTGCCATCAGTGAGAAGGGAACTAATGAAAAACTGTTTTTT. Translation gives CAISEKGTNEKLFF.

The sample holds one count of this clone. V and J are TRBV14 and TRBJ2-5; no firm D call. Germline assignment: CDR1 SGHDN and CDR2 FVKESK. The V gene lost 0 bases and the J gene lost 2 bases, with 10 bases spanning the gap. The CDR3 loop spans 15 amino acids. The CDR3 loop is CASSQDLGLQETQYF. The CDR3, as DNA: TGTGCCAGCAGCCAAGATCTAGGGCTACAAGAGACCCAGTACTTC. The whole variable domain, filled in from reference TRBV14 and TRBJ2-5, reads EAGVTQFPSHSVIEKGQTVTLRCDPISGHDNLYWYRRVMGKEIKFLLHFVKESKQDESGMPNNRFLAERTGGTYSTLKVQPAELEDSGVYFCASSQDLGLQETQYFGPGTRLLVL.

The chain carries TRBV7-2 and TRBJ2-2; 11 nucleotides line up with TRBD2. Germline CDR1 SGHTA, CDR2 FQGNSA. The CDR3 is 15 residues long. V was pared by 5 bases and J by 5 bases, with 4 bases of the junction left unmatched. The CDR3 nucleotides read TGTGCCAGCAGCACACTAGCGGGGGTAACCGGGGAGCTGTTTTTT. It is translated as CASSTLAGVTGELFF.

The chain carries TRBV28 and TRBJ2-1; the match to TRBD1 covers 9 bases. V trimming: 7 bases; J trimming: 3 bases; junction bases outside the gene matches: 7. In germline, CDR1 is MDHEN, CDR2 SYDVKM. The CDR3 sequence is 15 residues long. The CDR3 nucleotides are TGTGCCAGCACTCGACCGGGACAGGGCTACAATGAGCAGTTCTTC. Its translation is CASTRPGQGYNEQFF.

The rearrangement joins TRBV6-5 to TRBJ1-1; D may be TRBD1 (5 bases). The germline V gene encodes CDR1 MNHEY and CDR2 SVGAGI. The germline V and J ends were trimmed by 6 bases and 1 base, with 12 bases remaining between them. The length of the CDR3 is 14 residues. CDR3 loop: CASRPGWSNTEAFF. The CDR3 coding sequence is TGTGCCAGCAGGCCAGGGTGGTCGAACACTGAAGCTTTCTTT.

The rearrangement links TRBV19 to TRBJ2-5; D remains unclear. This CDR3 spans 12 amino acids. CDR1 and CDR2 (germline): LNHDA, SQIVND (reference sequence). V shed 5 bases and J shed 0 bases, with 4 bases lying between them. CDR3: CASSDYQETQYF. The CDR3 DNA reads as TGTGCCAGTAGTGATTACCAAGAGACCCAGTACTTC.

As for this clone: This sample also contains other DNA sequences that code for the same CDR3. The chain combines TRBV28 with TRBJ2-2; D is tentatively TRBD1 or TRBD2 (6 bases each). The CDR3 is 15 amino acids. Trimming left V 4 bases short and J 2 bases short, with 11 bases between. Germline V lookup: CDR1 MDHEN, CDR2 SYDVKM. CDR3 nucleotides: TGTGCCAGCAGTTCGTCGGGGGCAAACACCGGGGAGCTGTTTTTT. This codes for CASSSSGANTGELFF.

This chain connects TRBV29-1 to TRBJ2-4, with TRBD2 identical over 9 bases. This CDR3 is 17 amino acids long. Looked up from germline, CDR1 is SQVTM and CDR2 is ANQGSEA. V lost 2 bases to trimming and J lost 7 bases; unmatched junction nucleotides: 15. For the CDR3, the DNA is TGCAGCGTTGAAATGACGAAGATCAGCGGGGGGCGGAACATTCAGTACTTC. Translated, it gives CSVEMTKISGGRNIQYF.

This clone showed up just a few times. The rearrangement joins TRBV10-2 to TRBJ1-2; D not certain. This CDR3 is built from 14 residues. Trimming shortened V by 6 bases and J by 1 base, and 12 bases separated the two germline ends. Per the germline V gene, CDR1 is WSHSY and CDR2 is SAAADI. CDR3 sequence (DNA): TGCGCCAGCAGCCTGGGAACAGTTAACTATGGCTACACCTTC. Protein sequence: CASSLGTVNYGYTF.

This chain uses TRBV18 with TRBJ1-2; 10 nucleotides match TRBD1. Germline assignment: CDR1 KGHSH and CDR2 LQKENI. The CDR3 length is 15 residues. The trim removed 5 bases at V and 7 bases at J, leaving 10 bases unmatched. CDR3 sequence reads: CASSSRTGQGTGYTF. CDR3 nucleotides: TGTGCCAGCTCATCAAGGACGGGACAGGGGACTGGCTACACCTTC.

The CDR3 nucleotides are TGTGCCAGCAGTGCAGGCGGGGGACGGAGGAACACTGAAGCTTTCTTT. Translated, it gives CASSAGGGRRNTEAFF. This chain connects TRBV27 to TRBJ1-1; possible D gene TRBD1, 5 bases. Germline V gene sequence: CDR1 MNHEY, CDR2 SMNVEV (reference sequence). V dropped 5 bases and J dropped 1 base, with 17 bases sitting between them. The CDR3 length is 16 residues.

The CDR3 protein is CASEAVGIYTF. The CDR3 coding sequence is TGTGCCAGCGAGGCAGTGGGGATCTACACCTTC. The chain carries TRBV6-6 and TRBJ1-2; D not certain. Germline loops: CDR1 MNHNY, CDR2 SVGAGI (reference sequence). This CDR3 contains 11 residues. Deletions cut 8 bases from V and 10 bases from J, with 14 bases between.

The rearrangement links TRBV5-5 to TRBJ2-5; the D call may be TRBD1 or TRBD2 (5 bases each). CDR1 is SGHKS and CDR2 is YYEKEE in the germline V gene (reference sequence). The V end lost 2 bases, the J end lost 5 bases, and 13 bases lay between the germline ends. The CDR3 length is 14 residues. CDR3 DNA sequence: TGTGCCAGCAGCTTCACCGGGACCCAGGAGACCCAGTACTTC. The encoded protein is CASSFTGTQETQYF.

The V call is TRBV30, the J call TRBJ1-4, with D unresolved. Trimming left V 0 bases short and J 8 bases short, with 13 bases between. The germline gives CDR1 GTSNPN, CDR2 SVGIG (reference sequence). The CDR3 covers 14 residues. The DNA of the CDR3 is TGTGCCTGGAGTGTTTGGAGAGCTGGGGAAAAACTGTTTTTT. Translation gives CAWSVWRAGEKLFF.

In DNA, the CDR3 is TGTGCCAGCAGTCGCAGGGTTGCGGCCAAAAACATTCAGTACTTC. It specifies CASSRRVAAKNIQYF. The chain is built from TRBV2 and TRBJ2-4; D possibly corresponds to TRBD1 (5 bases). Germline V gene sequence: CDR1 SNHLY, CDR2 FYNNEI. V lost 5 bases, J lost 1 base, and 12 bases lay in between. The CDR3 sequence is 15 residues long.

The V gene is TRBV7-9, the J gene TRBJ2-5, with D possibly being TRBD2 (7 bases). The V end lost 3 bases, the J end lost 5 bases, and 19 bases lay between the germline ends. The CDR3 runs to 16 residues. The germline V gene has CDR1 SEHNR and CDR2 FQNEAQ (reference sequence). CDR3 sequence reads: CASSFRGLGGAETQYF. DNA for the CDR3: TGTGCCAGCAGCTTCCGGGGCCTTGGGGGGGCGGAGACCCAGTACTTC.

CDR3 DNA sequence: TGTGCCAGTAAAGTGACAGGGACTGGAAACACCATATATTTT. Its protein is CASKVTGTGNTIYF. The chain employs TRBV19 and TRBJ1-3; 7 bases match TRBD1. Trimming removed 7 bases from V and 2 bases from J; junction bases left unmatched: 5. The CDR3 spans 14 residues. Germline CDR1 LNHDA, CDR2 SQIVND (reference sequence).

J is TRBJ1-2 and V is TRBV4-2, with 7 nucleotides matching TRBD1. The CDR3 runs to 17 residues. Germline CDR1 LGHNA, CDR2 YNFKEQ. V was pared by 0 bases and J by 4 bases, with 11 bases of the junction left unmatched. The CDR3 DNA follows: TGTGCCAGCAGCCAAGATGAGGGACAGAGAGAAATCTATGGCTACACCTTC. This codes for CASSQDEGQREIYGYTF.

This chain's CDR3 is CASSYRGRGGYTF. The CDR3 nucleotides are TGTGCCAGCAGTTACAGGGGGCGGGGTGGCTACACCTTC. This rearrangement joins TRBV6-5 to TRBJ1-2; 7 bases map to TRBD1. V was pared by 2 bases and J by 7 bases, with 4 bases of the junction left unmatched. The CDR3 is 13 amino acids. Germline V CDR1 and CDR2: MNHEY, SVGAGI.

This chain joins TRBV24-1 and TRBJ2-5; D gene unclear. Germline V gene data show CDR1 as KGHDR and CDR2 as SFDVKD. The CDR3 has 13 amino acids. V was shortened by 4 bases and J by 0 bases, with 5 bases between the two germline ends. The CDR3 is CATSDDYQETQYF. CDR3 bases: TGTGCCACCAGTGACGATTACCAAGAGACCCAGTACTTC.

This rearrangement joins TRBV6-5 to TRBJ1-4; D uncertain. This CDR3 comprises 15 residues. Germline loops: CDR1 MNHEY, CDR2 SVGAGI. V was pared by 7 bases and J by 7 bases, with 19 bases between. The CDR3 DNA follows: TGTGCCAGCAAATGGGAGGGATCTGTAGGTGAAAAACTGTTTTTT. It is translated as CASKWEGSVGEKLFF.

The V and J genes are TRBV18 and TRBJ2-3, with 7 positions matching TRBD2. The CDR3 spans 15 residues. The J segment lost 2 bases and the V segment lost 2 bases, leaving 4 bases of the junction unmatched. Germline V gene data show CDR1 as KGHSH and CDR2 as LQKENI. The DNA for the CDR3 is TGTGCCAGCTCACCAACGGGGGGTAACACAGATACGCAGTATTTT. This translates into CASSPTGGNTDTQYF.

The CDR3 nucleotides are TGCAGTGTGGGGACTGATACTGGCTACACCTTC. Its translation is CSVGTDTGYTF. This chain connects TRBV20-1 to TRBJ1-2, with D perhaps matching TRBD1 (5 bases). The length of the CDR3 is 11 residues. Germline assignment: CDR1 DFQATT and CDR2 SNEGSKA (reference sequence). Trimming removed 7 bases from V and 7 bases from J, with 13 bases in between.

This clone occurred a few times. The V gene is TRBV6-5, the J gene TRBJ1-2; D gene uncertain. The CDR3 extends over 11 amino acids. Looked up from germline, CDR1 is MNHEY and CDR2 is SVGAGI. V shed 8 bases and J shed 4 bases, with 8 bases lying between them. DNA of the CDR3: TGTGCCAGCCGTCGAGGCTATGGCTACACCTTC. It translates to CASRRGYGYTF.

CDR3 loop: CASSLGTSGGRQYV. CDR3 nucleotide sequence: TGTGCCAGCAGTCTAGGGACTAGCGGGGGTAGGCAGTACGTC. The chain links TRBV28 to TRBJ2-7, with TRBD2 matching over 14 bases. Germline V gives CDR1 MDHEN, CDR2 SYDVKM. The CDR3 totals 14 residues. V trimming: 5 bases; J trimming: 9 bases; junction bases outside the gene matches: 6.

On this clone itself: An end of the junction does not agree with germline; a read error may underlie this. J is TRBJ2-5 and V is TRBV14; no definite D call. The CDR3 sequence is 12 residues long. Germline V lookup: CDR1 SGHDN, CDR2 FVKESK. CDR3 nucleotide sequence: TGTGCCAGCAGCCAAGGTCAAGGGACCCAGTACTTC. This codes for CASSQGQGTQYF.

This clone showed up just a few times. The J gene is TRBJ1-2, the V gene TRBV5-4; TRBD1 agrees at 12 bases. Per germline, CDR1 SGHNT and CDR2 YYREEE (reference sequence). V lost 0 bases to trimming and J lost 6 bases; unmatched junction nucleotides: 9. The CDR3 spans 17 residues. The CDR3 sequence is CASSLGAPGQGAHGYTF. In DNA, the CDR3 is TGTGCCAGCAGCTTGGGCGCCCCGGGACAGGGGGCCCATGGCTACACCTTC.

The rearrangement links TRBV7-8 to TRBJ1-3; 8 bases are a match to TRBD1. The germline V gene encodes CDR1 SGHVS and CDR2 FQNEAQ. This CDR3 comprises 14 residues. The V gene end was trimmed by 5 bases and the J gene end by 8 bases; junction bases not matched to a gene: 8. The CDR3 here is CASSRGQGSHTIYF. CDR3 nucleotide sequence: TGTGCCAGCAGCCGCGGACAGGGCTCACACACCATATATTTT.

The chain is built from TRBV30 and TRBJ2-3, with 13 positions matching TRBD2. This CDR3 spans 16 amino acids. Germline CDR1 and CDR2: GTSNPN and SVGIG (reference sequence). The V segment lost 1 base and the J segment 4 bases; nucleotides outside the gene matches: 5. Here the CDR3 DNA reads TGTGCCTGGAGTGCCCCGGGACTAGCGGGGTCAGATACGCAGTATTTT. Amino acids: CAWSAPGLAGSDTQYF.

This sequence joins TRBV5-1 and TRBJ1-5, with D possibly matching TRBD1 (5 bases). CDR1 and CDR2 from the germline V gene are SGHRS and YFSETQ. The CDR3 is made up of 14 amino acids. V lost 2 bases to trimming and J lost 8 bases, with 14 bases between them. CDR3 nucleotides: TGCGCCAGCAGCTTCGGGGGAGGTGGGGAGCCCCAGCATTTT. This sequence encodes CASSFGGGGEPQHF.